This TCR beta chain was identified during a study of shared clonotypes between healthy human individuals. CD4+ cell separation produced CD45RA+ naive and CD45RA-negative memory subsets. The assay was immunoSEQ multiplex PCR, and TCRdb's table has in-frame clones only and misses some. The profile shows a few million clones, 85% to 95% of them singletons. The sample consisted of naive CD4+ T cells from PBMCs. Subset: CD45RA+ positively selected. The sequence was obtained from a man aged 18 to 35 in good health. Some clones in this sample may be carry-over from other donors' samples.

DNA for the CDR3: TGCGCCAGCAGCCGCAAGCAAGGGGGGGGGTTCGCAGCTTTCTTT. Residues: CASSRKQGGGFAAFF. The J gene is TRBJ1-1, the V gene TRBV4-3, with D perhaps matching TRBD1 (6 bases). CDR3 length equals 15 residues. The V end lost 4 bases, the J end lost 10 bases, and 22 bases lay between the germline ends. Germline CDR1 LGHNA, CDR2 YSLEER.